The T cell receptor beta chain under discussion was sequenced for a study of blood T cell repertoires in COVID-19. Study-level background: PBMCs, B-cell-depleted T cells, or T cells were the source of the cDNA or gDNA that made up the material.

Deletions cut 0 bases from V and 0 bases from J, with 13 bases between. CDR1 and CDR2 (germline): SGHRS, YFSETQ. CDR3 length: 17 residues. In the authors' workflow: Nucleated cell counts were estimated from reference gene primer amplification. Assay used: immunoSEQ multiplex PCR; TCRdb lists only in-frame clones, some missing. The V and J calls and the clone size are those of that table, but D and trimming were determined from the DNA. The repertoire consists of approximately 170,000 clones, with around nine tenths occurring once and the leading ten covering roughly 2%. The chain carries TRBV5-1 and TRBJ2-1; possibly TRBD2 for D (6 bases). The sequenced sample consisted of peripheral blood. This clonotype originated in a man over 45 who had recovered from COVID-19. The CDR3 DNA reads TGCGCCAGCAGCTTGGCCAAGTGGGACTCCTCCTACAATGAGCAGTTCTTC. As protein: CASSLAKWDSSYNEQFF.